The 8 T cell receptor beta chains below all came from one sample that was sequenced in a study of naive and memory T cell subsets. The beta constant-region primer was an equimolar mix of two oligonucleotides covering TRBC1 and TRBC2. TCRdb analysed the UMI-ligation and nested PCR reads with MiXCR anew, one entry per CDR3 protein. The data show some 85,000 distinct CDR3 sequences, with approximately 14% seen just once and over 0.75% held by the top ten. Sequenced material: central memory CD4+ T cells from blood. All receptors come from a human donor in good health.

The chain has TRBV18 and TRBJ1-5, with a tentative D call TRBD1 (5 bases). The germline V gene has CDR1 KGHSH and CDR2 LQKENI. The length of the CDR3 is 15 residues. V lost 2 bases to trimming and J lost 0 bases, with 8 bases between them. The CDR3 protein is CASSPGTDSNQPQHF. The CDR3 coding sequence is TGTGCCAGCTCACCAGGGACGGATAGCAATCAGCCCCAGCATTTT.

This clonotype was picked up many times. This chain connects TRBV5-5 to TRBJ2-1; 10 nucleotides align to TRBD2. The CDR3 is 16 residues long. Germline lookup yields CDR1 SGHKS and CDR2 YYEKEE (reference sequence). V shed 3 bases and J 6 bases; nucleotides not matched to a gene: 9. CDR3 sequence reads: CASSSYSGRISNEQFF. The CDR3 coding sequence is TGTGCCAGCAGCTCGTATAGCGGGAGGATTAGCAATGAGCAGTTCTTC.

The rearrangement joins TRBV29-1 to TRBJ1-1; 10 bases agree with TRBD1. CDR3 length: 12 residues. Germline CDR1 reads SQVTM; CDR2 reads ANQGSEA. The trim removed 7 bases at V and 6 bases at J, leaving 5 bases unmatched. CDR3 sequence reads: CSGGTGVAEAFF. As DNA, the CDR3 is TGCAGCGGGGGGACAGGGGTCGCTGAAGCTTTCTTT. The full variable domain, rest sourced from reference TRBV29-1 and TRBJ1-1, is SAVISQKPSRDICQRGTSLTIQCQVDSQVTMMFWYRQQPGQSLTLIATANQGSEATYESGFVIDKFPISRPNLTFSTLTVSNMSPEDSSIYLCSGGTGVAEAFFGQGTRLTVV.

This clonotype has a handful of counts. The J gene is TRBJ1-1, the V gene TRBV7-2; perhaps TRBD1 as D (6 bases). There are 15 residues in the CDR3. Germline lookup yields CDR1 SGHTA and CDR2 FQGNSA. Trimming removed 5 bases at V and 0 bases at J, with 13 bases between. CDR3 amino acids: CASSVWDNMNTEAFF. The CDR3 DNA sequence: TGTGCCAGCAGCGTTTGGGACAACATGAACACTGAAGCTTTCTTT. Combining the CDR3 with reference TRBV7-2 and TRBJ1-1 gives the whole variable domain GAGVSQSPSNKVTEKGKDVELRCDPISGHTALYWYRQSLGQGLEFLIYFQGNSAPDKSGLPSDRFSAERTGGSVSTLTIQRTQQEDSAVYLCASSVWDNMNTEAFFGQGTRLTVV.

There are a few counts of this clonotype. The J gene is TRBJ2-7, the V gene TRBV25-1, with TRBD2 identical over 12 bases. J lost 1 base, V lost 8 bases, and 3 bases had no gene match. The CDR3 consists of 14 residues. Germline assignment: CDR1 MGHDK and CDR2 SYGVNS. The CDR3 DNA is TGTGCCAGCGAGGGACTAGCGGGTTCCTACGAGCAGTACTTC. This gives the protein CASEGLAGSYEQYF.

This clonotype was counted only a few times. The chain recombines TRBV7-9 with TRBJ1-1; no clear D. This CDR3 spans 11 amino acids. Germline loops: CDR1 SEHNR, CDR2 FQNEAQ (reference sequence). Between the trimmed V and J ends, which lost 5 bases and 6 bases, there was a span of 7 bases. CDR3 DNA sequence: TGTGCCAGCAGCAGCGGGGCTGAAGCTTTCTTT. Its protein product is CASSSGAEAFF. Based on the CDR3 plus reference TRBV7-9 and TRBJ1-1, the full variable domain is DTGVSQNPRHKITKRGQNVTFRCDPISEHNRLYWYRQTLGQGPEFLTYFQNEAQLEKSRLLSDRFSAERPKGSFSTLEIQRTEQGDSAMYLCASSSGAEAFFGQGTRLTVV.

The sample holds many counts of this clonotype. The rearrangement joins TRBV20-1 to TRBJ1-2; unclear D gene. The length of the CDR3 is 13 residues. Germline loops: CDR1 DFQATT, CDR2 SNEGSKA (reference sequence). V was pared by 4 bases and J by 3 bases, with 12 bases between. CDR3 in amino acids: CSAKHRAHYGYTF. Written as DNA, the CDR3 is TGCAGTGCTAAACACCGGGCCCACTATGGCTACACCTTC.

In this sample, this clonotype turned up a few times. The chain has TRBV5-6 and TRBJ2-1, with D uncertain. The germline V gene has CDR1 SGHDT and CDR2 YYEEEE. V was trimmed by 1 base and J by 6 bases, leaving 5 bases between them. This CDR3 has 12 amino acids. Written as DNA, the CDR3 is TGTGCCAGCAGCTTGATCTTCAATGAGCAGTTCTTC. Translated, it gives CASSLIFNEQFF.